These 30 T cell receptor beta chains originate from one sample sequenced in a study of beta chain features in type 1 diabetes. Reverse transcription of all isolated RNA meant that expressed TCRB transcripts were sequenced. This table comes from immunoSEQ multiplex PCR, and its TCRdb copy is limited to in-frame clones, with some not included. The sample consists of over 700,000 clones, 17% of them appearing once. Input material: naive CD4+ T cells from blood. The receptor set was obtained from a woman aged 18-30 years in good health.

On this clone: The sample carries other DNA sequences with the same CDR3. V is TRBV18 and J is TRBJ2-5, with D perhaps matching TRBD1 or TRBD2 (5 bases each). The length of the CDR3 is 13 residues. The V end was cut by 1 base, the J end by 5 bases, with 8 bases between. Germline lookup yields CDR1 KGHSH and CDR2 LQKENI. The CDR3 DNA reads TGTGCCAGCTCACCACGGGGGTTGGAGACCCAGTACTTC. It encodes CASSPRGLETQYF.

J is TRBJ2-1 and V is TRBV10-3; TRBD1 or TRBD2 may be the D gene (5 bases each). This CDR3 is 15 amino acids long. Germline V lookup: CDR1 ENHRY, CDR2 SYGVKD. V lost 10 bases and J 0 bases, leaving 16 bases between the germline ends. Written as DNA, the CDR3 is TGTGCCACAGCAGCGGCAGGGACCTCCTACAATGAGCAGTTCTTC. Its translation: CATAAAGTSYNEQFF.

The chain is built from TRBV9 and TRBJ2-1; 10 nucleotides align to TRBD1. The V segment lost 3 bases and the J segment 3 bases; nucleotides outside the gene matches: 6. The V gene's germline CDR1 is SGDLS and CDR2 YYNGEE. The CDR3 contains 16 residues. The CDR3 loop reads CASSAYGTGVYNEQFF. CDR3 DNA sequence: TGTGCCAGCAGCGCCTACGGGACAGGGGTCTACAATGAGCAGTTCTTC.

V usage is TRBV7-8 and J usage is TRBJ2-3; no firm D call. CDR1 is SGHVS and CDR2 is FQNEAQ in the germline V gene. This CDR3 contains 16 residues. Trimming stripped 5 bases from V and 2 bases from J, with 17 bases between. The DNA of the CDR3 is TGTGCCAGCAGCCCTTCGACCCTGGCCGCCACAGATACGCAGTATTTT. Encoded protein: CASSPSTLAATDTQYF.

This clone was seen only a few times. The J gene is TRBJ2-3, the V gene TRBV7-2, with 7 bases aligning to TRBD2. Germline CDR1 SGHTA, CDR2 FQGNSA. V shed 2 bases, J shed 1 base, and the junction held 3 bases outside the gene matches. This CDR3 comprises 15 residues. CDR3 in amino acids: CASSLFAGGTDTQYF. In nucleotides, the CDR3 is TGTGCCAGCAGCTTATTTGCGGGAGGCACAGATACGCAGTATTTT.

In DNA, the CDR3 is TGTGCCAGCAGCTTATTCGGGCCCAACACCGGGGAGCTGTTTTTT. This encodes CASSLFGPNTGELFF. The V gene is TRBV7-8, the J gene TRBJ2-2, with D unclear. This CDR3 is built from 15 residues. CDR1 SGHVS and CDR2 FQNEAQ come from the germline V gene. V was clipped by 2 bases and J by 2 bases, with 9 bases between them.

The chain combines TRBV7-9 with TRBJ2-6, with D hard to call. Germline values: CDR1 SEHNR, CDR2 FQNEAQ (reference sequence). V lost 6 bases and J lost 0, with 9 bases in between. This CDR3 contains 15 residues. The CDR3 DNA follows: TGTGCCAGCAGAAATCTGGCCTCTGGGGCCAACGTCCTGACTTTC. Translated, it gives CASRNLASGANVLTF.

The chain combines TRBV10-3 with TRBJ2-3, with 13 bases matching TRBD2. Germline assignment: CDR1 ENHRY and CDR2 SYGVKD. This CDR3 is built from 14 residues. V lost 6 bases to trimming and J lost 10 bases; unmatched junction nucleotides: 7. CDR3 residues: CAIRLAGGPSAQYF. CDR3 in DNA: TGTGCCATCAGACTAGCGGGAGGGCCATCTGCGCAGTATTTT.

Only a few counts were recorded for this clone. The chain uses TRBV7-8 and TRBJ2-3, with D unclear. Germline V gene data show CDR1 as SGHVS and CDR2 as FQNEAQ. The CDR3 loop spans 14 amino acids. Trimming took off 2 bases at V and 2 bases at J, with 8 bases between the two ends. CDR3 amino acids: CASSLKRATDTQYF. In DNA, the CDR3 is TGTGCCAGCAGCTTAAAACGGGCCACAGATACGCAGTATTTT.

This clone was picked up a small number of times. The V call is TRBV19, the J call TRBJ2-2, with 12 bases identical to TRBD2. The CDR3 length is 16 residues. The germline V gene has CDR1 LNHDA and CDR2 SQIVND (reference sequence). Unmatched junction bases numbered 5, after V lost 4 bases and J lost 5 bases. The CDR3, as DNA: TGTGCCAGTAGTAAGGGACTAGCGGGTTCTACCGGGGAGCTGTTTTTT. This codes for CASSKGLAGSTGELFF.

CDR3 protein: CASSRTRGNEQFF. The CDR3 coding sequence is TGTGCCAGCAGCCGGACTAGGGGCAATGAGCAGTTCTTC. The genes are TRBV7-3 and TRBJ2-1; 7 bases agree with TRBD2. Germline V gives CDR1 SGHTA, CDR2 FQGTGA. V was pared by 5 bases and J by 6 bases, with 4 bases of the junction left unmatched. There are 13 residues in the CDR3. The full variable domain, in which reference TRBV7-3 and TRBJ2-1 provide the parts outside the CDR3, is GAGVSQTPSNKVTEKGKYVELRCDPISGHTALYWYRQSLGQGPEFLIYFQGTGAADDSGLPNDRFFAVRPEGSVSTLKIQRTERGDSAVYLCASSRTRGNEQFFGPGTRLTVL.

This chain's CDR3 is CASSSRLAGAVQETQYF. CDR3 coding DNA: TGTGCCAGCAGCAGTAGACTAGCGGGAGCTGTCCAAGAGACCCAGTACTTC. This chain links TRBV5-8 with TRBJ2-5, with 12 positions matching TRBD2. The V gene's germline CDR1 is SGHTS and CDR2 YDEGEE. This CDR3 has 17 amino acids. Germline trimming cut 4 bases from V and 1 base from J; bases unmatched to any gene: 8.

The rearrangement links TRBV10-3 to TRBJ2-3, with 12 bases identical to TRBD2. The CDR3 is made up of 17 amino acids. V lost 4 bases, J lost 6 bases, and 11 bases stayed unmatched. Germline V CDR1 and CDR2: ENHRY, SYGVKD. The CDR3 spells CAISASSGRGLADTQYF. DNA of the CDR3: TGTGCCATCAGTGCCTCTAGCGGGAGGGGGTTAGCGGATACGCAGTATTTT.

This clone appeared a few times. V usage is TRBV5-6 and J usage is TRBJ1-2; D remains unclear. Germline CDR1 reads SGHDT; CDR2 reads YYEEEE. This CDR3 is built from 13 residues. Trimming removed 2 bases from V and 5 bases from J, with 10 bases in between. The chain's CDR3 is CASSLNGRYGYTF. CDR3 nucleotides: TGTGCCAGCAGCTTAAACGGACGTTATGGCTACACCTTC.

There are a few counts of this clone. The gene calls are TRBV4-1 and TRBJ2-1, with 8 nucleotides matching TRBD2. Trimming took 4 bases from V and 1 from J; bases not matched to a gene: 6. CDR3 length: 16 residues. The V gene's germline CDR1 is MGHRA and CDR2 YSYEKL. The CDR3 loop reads CASSRLSGRSYNEQFF. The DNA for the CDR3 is TGCGCCAGCAGCCGACTGAGCGGGAGATCCTACAATGAGCAGTTCTTC.

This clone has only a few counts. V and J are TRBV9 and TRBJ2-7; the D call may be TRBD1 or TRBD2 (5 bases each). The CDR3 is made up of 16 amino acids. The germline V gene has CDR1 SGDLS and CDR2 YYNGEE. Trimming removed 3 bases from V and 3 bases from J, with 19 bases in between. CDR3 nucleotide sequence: TGTGCCAGCAGCGCTACCCCTTGGGACCAATACTACGAGCAGTACTTC. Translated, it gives CASSATPWDQYYEQYF.

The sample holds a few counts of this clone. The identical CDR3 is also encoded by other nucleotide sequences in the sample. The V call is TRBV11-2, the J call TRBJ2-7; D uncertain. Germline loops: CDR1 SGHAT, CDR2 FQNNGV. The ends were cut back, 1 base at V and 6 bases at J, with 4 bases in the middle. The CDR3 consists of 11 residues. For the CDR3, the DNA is TGTGCCAGCAGCTTAGTTGGCGAGCAGTACTTC. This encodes CASSLVGEQYF.

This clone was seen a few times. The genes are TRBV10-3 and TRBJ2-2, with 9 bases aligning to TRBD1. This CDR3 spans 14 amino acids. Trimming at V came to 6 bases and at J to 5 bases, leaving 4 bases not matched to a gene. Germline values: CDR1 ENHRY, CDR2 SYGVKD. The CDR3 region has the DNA TGTGCCATCAGCAGGACAGGGGTGACCGGGGAGCTGTTTTTT. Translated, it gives CAISRTGVTGELFF.

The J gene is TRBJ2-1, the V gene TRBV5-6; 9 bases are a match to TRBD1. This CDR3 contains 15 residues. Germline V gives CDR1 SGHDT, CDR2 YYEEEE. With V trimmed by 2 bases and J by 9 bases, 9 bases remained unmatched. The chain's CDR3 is CASSFGQGWLGEQFF. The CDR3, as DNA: TGTGCCAGCAGCTTCGGACAGGGGTGGCTGGGTGAGCAGTTCTTC.

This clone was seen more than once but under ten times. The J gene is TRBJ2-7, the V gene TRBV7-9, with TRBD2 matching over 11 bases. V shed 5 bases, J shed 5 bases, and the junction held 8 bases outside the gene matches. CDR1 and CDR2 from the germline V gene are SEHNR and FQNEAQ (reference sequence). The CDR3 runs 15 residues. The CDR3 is CASSPGLAGNDEQYF. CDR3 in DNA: TGTGCCAGCAGCCCAGGACTAGCGGGTAACGACGAGCAGTACTTC.

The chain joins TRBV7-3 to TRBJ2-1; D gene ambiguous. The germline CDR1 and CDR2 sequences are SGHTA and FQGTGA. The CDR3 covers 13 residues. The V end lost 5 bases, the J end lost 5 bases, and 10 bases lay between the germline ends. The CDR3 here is CASSPSFDNEQFF. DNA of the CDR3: TGTGCCAGCAGCCCAAGTTTTGACAATGAGCAGTTCTTC.

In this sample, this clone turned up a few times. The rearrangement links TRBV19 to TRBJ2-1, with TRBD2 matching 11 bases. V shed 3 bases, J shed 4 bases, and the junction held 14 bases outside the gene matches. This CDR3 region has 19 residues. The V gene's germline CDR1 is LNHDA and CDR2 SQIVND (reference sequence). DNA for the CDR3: TGTGCCAGTAGTATCACTCTCCCATCGGGACTAGCGGCTTACAATGAGCAGTTCTTC. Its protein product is CASSITLPSGLAAYNEQFF.

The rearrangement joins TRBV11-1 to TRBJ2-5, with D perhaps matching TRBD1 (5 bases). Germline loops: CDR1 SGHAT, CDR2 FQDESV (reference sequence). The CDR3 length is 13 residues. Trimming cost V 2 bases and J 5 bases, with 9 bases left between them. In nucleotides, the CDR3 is TGTGCCAGCAGCTTACCAGGGCGGGAGACCCAGTACTTC. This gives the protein CASSLPGRETQYF.

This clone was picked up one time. The CDR3 loop reads CASSFGVFYGYTF. The CDR3 nucleotides are TGTGCCAGCAGCTTCGGGGTGTTCTATGGCTACACCTTC. V usage is TRBV5-4 and J usage is TRBJ1-2; D gene uncertain. Germline V CDR1 and CDR2: SGHNT, YYREEE (reference sequence). Trimming shortened V by 2 bases and J by 4 bases, and 9 bases separated the two germline ends. This CDR3 is built from 13 residues. Complete variable domain (other parts from reference TRBV5-4 and TRBJ1-2): ETGVTQSPTHLIKTRGQQVTLRCSSQSGHNTVSWYQQALGQGPQFIFQYYREEENGRGNFPPRFSGLQFPNYSSELNVNALELDDSALYLCASSFGVFYGYTFGSGTRLTVV.

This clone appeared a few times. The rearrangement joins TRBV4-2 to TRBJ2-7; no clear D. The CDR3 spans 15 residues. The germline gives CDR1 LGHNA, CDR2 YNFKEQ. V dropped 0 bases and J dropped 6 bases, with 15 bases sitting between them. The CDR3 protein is CASSQEARATVEQYF. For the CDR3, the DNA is TGTGCCAGCAGCCAAGAAGCTCGAGCGACCGTCGAGCAGTACTTC.

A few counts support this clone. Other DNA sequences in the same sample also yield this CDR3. In DNA form, the CDR3 reads TGTGCCAGCAGCTTTAGCGGAGGCTCCTACGAGCAGTACTTC. Translated, it gives CASSFSGGSYEQYF. The V call is TRBV7-9, the J call TRBJ2-7, with D perhaps TRBD2 (6 bases). The CDR3 contains 14 residues. Germline V CDR1 and CDR2: SEHNR, FQNEAQ (reference sequence). Trimming stripped 3 bases from V and 0 bases from J, with 9 bases between.

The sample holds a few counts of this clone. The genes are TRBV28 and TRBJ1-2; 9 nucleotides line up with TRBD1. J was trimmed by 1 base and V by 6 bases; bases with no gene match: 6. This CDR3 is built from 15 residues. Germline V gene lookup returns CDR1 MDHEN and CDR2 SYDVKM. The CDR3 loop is CASSPGTGFNYGYTF. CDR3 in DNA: TGTGCCAGCAGCCCCGGGACAGGGTTTAACTATGGCTACACCTTC.

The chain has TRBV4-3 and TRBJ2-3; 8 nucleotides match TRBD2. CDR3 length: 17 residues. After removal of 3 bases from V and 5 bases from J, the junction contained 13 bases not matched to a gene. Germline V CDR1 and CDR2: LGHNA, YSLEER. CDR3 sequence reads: CASSHYLAGGNRDTQYF. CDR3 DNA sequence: TGCGCCAGCAGCCACTATCTAGCGGGCGGTAATCGAGATACGCAGTATTTT.

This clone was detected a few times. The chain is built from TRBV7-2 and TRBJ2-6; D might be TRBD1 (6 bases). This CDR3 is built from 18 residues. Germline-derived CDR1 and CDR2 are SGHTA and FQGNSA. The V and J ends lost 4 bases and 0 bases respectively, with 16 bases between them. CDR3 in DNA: TGTGCCAGCAGCTCCCGTGGCAGGACAGTCTCTGGGGCCAACGTCCTGACTTTC. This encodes CASSSRGRTVSGANVLTF.

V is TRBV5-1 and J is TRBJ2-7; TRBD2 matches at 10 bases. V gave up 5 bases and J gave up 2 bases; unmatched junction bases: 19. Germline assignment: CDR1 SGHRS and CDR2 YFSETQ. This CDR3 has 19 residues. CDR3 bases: TGCGCCAGCAGTCCCTTAGGGCTAGCGGGAGCGGCTGGGACCTACGAGCAGTACTTC. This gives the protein CASSPLGLAGAAGTYEQYF. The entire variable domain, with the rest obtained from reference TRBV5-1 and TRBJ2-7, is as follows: KAGVTQTPRYLIKTRGQQVTLSCSPISGHRSVSWYQQTPGQGLQFLFEYFSETQRNKGNFPGRFSGRQFSNSRSEMNVSTLELGDSALYLCASSPLGLAGAAGTYEQYFGPGTRLTVT.